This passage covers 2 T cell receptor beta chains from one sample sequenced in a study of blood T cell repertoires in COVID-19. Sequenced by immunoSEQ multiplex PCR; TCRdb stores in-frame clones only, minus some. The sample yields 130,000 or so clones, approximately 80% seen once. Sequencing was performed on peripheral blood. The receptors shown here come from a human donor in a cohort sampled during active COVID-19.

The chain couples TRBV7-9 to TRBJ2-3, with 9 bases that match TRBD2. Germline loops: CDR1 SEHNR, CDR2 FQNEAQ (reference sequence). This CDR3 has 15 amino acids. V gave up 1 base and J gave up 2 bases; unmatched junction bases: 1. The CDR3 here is CASSLGLADTDTQYF. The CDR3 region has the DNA TGTGCCAGCAGCTTAGGACTAGCGGACACAGATACGCAGTATTTT.

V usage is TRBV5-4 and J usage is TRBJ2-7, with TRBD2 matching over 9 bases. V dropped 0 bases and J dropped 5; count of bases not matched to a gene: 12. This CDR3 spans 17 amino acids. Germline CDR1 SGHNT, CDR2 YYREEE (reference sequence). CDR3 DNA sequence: TGTGCCAGCAGCTTGGCCCCTAGCGGGATCAATCGGGACGAGCAGTACTTC. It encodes CASSLAPSGINRDEQYF.